A selection of T cell receptor beta chains follows, all from one sample in a study of OX40 agonist ivuxolimab in advanced cancers. Some clones are missing from TCRdb's copy, which holds only in-frame ones; the method was immunoSEQ multiplex PCR. This sample has around 69,000 clones, with 88% found just once. The specimen comprised CD4+ or CD8+ T cells sorted from blood, sampled in a trial of the OX40 agonist ivuxolimab. The receptors were sampled from an adult with an advanced solid tumor such as melanoma, head and neck, liver or kidney cancer. CDR3s include the opening cysteine and the closing phenylalanine or tryptophan. Each record gives: J gene, V gene, D gene, clone size, CDR3 DNA, CDR3 protein. D genes are given only for firm matches. Part of the rows lack a size; the others show once, few, many or a class for expanded clones.

j_gene: TRBJ2-2; v_gene: TRBV11-3; d_gene: NA; abundance: NA; CDR3nt: TGTGCCAGCAGCCCTTCCGGGCCTACCCGGAGGGAGCTGTTTTTT; CDR3aa: CASSPSGPTRRELFF
j_gene: TRBJ2-1; v_gene: TRBV30; d_gene: NA; abundance: NA; CDR3nt: TGTGCCTGGGCGACTAGGGGGTCCTACAATGAGCAGTTCTTC; CDR3aa: CAWATRGSYNEQFF
j_gene: TRBJ2-5; v_gene: TRBV5-8; d_gene: NA; abundance: NA; CDR3nt: TGTGCCAGCAGCTTGGTGGGGGTGATGTACCAAGAGACCCAGTACTTC; CDR3aa: CASSLVGVMYQETQYF
j_gene: TRBJ2-4; v_gene: TRBV7-8; d_gene: NA; abundance: NA; CDR3nt: TGTGCCAGCAGCCCTAGACTAGTTCCAGCCAAAAACATTCAGTACTTC; CDR3aa: CASSPRLVPAKNIQYF
j_gene: TRBJ2-5; v_gene: TRBV7-8; d_gene: NA; abundance: NA; CDR3nt: TGTGCCAGCAGCTTAAAATCGGACAGCCGCCAAGAGACCCAGTACTTC; CDR3aa: CASSLKSDSRQETQYF
j_gene: TRBJ1-1; v_gene: TRBV5-5; d_gene: NA; abundance: NA; CDR3nt: TGTGCCAGCAGCTTCATCGACATGAACACTGAAGCTTTCTTT; CDR3aa: CASSFIDMNTEAFF
j_gene: TRBJ2-5; v_gene: TRBV9; d_gene: TRBD1; abundance: NA; CDR3nt: TGTGCCAGCAGCACCGGGACAGGGAGGGAAGAGACCCAGTACTTC; CDR3aa: CASSTGTGREETQYF
j_gene: TRBJ1-5; v_gene: TRBV30; d_gene: NA; abundance: NA; CDR3nt: TGTGCCTGGAGTCAAGGGACATACGGCAATCAGCCCCAGCATTTT; CDR3aa: CAWSQGTYGNQPQHF
j_gene: TRBJ1-1; v_gene: TRBV4-1; d_gene: NA; abundance: NA; CDR3nt: TGCGCCAGCAGCCAAGAGTTGAGAGGGGGAATCACTGAAGCTTTCTTT; CDR3aa: CASSQELRGGITEAFF
j_gene: TRBJ2-3; v_gene: TRBV2; d_gene: NA; abundance: NA; CDR3nt: TGTGCCAGCAGTGAAGGTTCGGGGGCTAACACAGATACGCAGTATTTT; CDR3aa: CASSEGSGANTDTQYF
j_gene: TRBJ2-3; v_gene: TRBV2; d_gene: TRBD2; abundance: NA; CDR3nt: TGTGCCAGCAGCGTTCGCGGGGGGGATAGAGATACGCAGTATTTT; CDR3aa: CASSVRGGDRDTQYF
j_gene: TRBJ1-5; v_gene: TRBV28; d_gene: TRBD1; abundance: NA; CDR3nt: TGCGCCAGCAGTTTACCTCGGGCCGGGACAGGGAGCGATCAGCCCCAGCATTTT; CDR3aa: CASSLPRAGTGSDQPQHF
j_gene: TRBJ1-2; v_gene: TRBV25-1; d_gene: NA; abundance: NA; CDR3nt: TGTGCCAGCAGTGAATTAGAGTCTACTTCTGTCGTGGGCTACACCTTC; CDR3aa: CASSELESTSVVGYTF
j_gene: TRBJ1-5; v_gene: TRBV7-6; d_gene: NA; abundance: NA; CDR3nt: TGTGCCAGCAGCTTCCCCTTTAGCAATCAGCCCCAGCATTTT; CDR3aa: CASSFPFSNQPQHF
j_gene: TRBJ2-1; v_gene: TRBV5-6; d_gene: NA; abundance: NA; CDR3nt: TGTGCCAGCAGATTGCGGCAGGCCTACAATGAGCAGTTCTTC; CDR3aa: CASRLRQAYNEQFF
j_gene: TRBJ1-6; v_gene: TRBV30; d_gene: TRBD1; abundance: few; CDR3nt: TGTGCCTGGAGCGCTACAGGGGTGAGTTCACCCCTCCACTTT; CDR3aa: CAWSATGVSSPLHF
j_gene: TRBJ2-3; v_gene: TRBV6-1; d_gene: NA; abundance: NA; CDR3nt: TGTGCCAGCAGTGTCCCGGGCACAGATACGCAGTATTTT; CDR3aa: CASSVPGTDTQYF
j_gene: TRBJ1-5; v_gene: TRBV19; d_gene: NA; abundance: NA; CDR3nt: TGTGCCAGTAGGCAACTCCAGGCTCGGGGCAATCAGCCCCAGCATTTT; CDR3aa: CASRQLQARGNQPQHF
j_gene: TRBJ2-1; v_gene: TRBV30; d_gene: TRBD2; abundance: NA; CDR3nt: TGTGCCTGGAGTCGCGGGACTAGCGGGAGTAGTAAGCAGTTCTTC; CDR3aa: CAWSRGTSGSSKQFF
j_gene: TRBJ2-7; v_gene: TRBV5-4; d_gene: NA; abundance: NA; CDR3nt: TGTGCCAGCAGCTTATCCTGGGGCCTCGGGACCTACGAGCAGTACTTC; CDR3aa: CASSLSWGLGTYEQYF
j_gene: TRBJ2-5; v_gene: TRBV6-5; d_gene: TRBD2; abundance: NA; CDR3nt: TGTGCCGTCGCTAGCGGGGGGGAGGGAGAGACCCAGTACTTC; CDR3aa: CAVASGGEGETQYF
j_gene: TRBJ1-2; v_gene: TRBV19; d_gene: NA; abundance: NA; CDR3nt: TGTGCCAGTAGTATTAACGATGGGAGCTACTATGGCTACACCTTC; CDR3aa: CASSINDGSYYGYTF
j_gene: TRBJ2-1; v_gene: TRBV7-3; d_gene: NA; abundance: NA; CDR3nt: TGTGCCAGCAGCTTAAACGCCAGGCGGAGCTCCTACAATGAGCAGTTCTTC; CDR3aa: CASSLNARRSSYNEQFF
j_gene: TRBJ1-1; v_gene: TRBV19; d_gene: NA; abundance: NA; CDR3nt: TGTGCCAGTAGTCTGCGAAGAGGGACCCGGGAGAACACTGAAGCTTTCTTT; CDR3aa: CASSLRRGTRENTEAFF
j_gene: TRBJ2-3; v_gene: TRBV9; d_gene: TRBD2; abundance: once; CDR3nt: TGTGCCAGCAGCCCCCGCGGGAGCGGGGGGGCCACAGATACGCAGTATTTT; CDR3aa: CASSPRGSGGATDTQYF
j_gene: TRBJ1-4; v_gene: TRBV10-3; d_gene: NA; abundance: NA; CDR3nt: TGTGCCATCAGTGAGTCAAAGGGAGGAACCGATGAAAAACTGTTTTTT; CDR3aa: CAISESKGGTDEKLFF
j_gene: TRBJ1-2; v_gene: TRBV7-9; d_gene: TRBD1; abundance: NA; CDR3nt: TGTGCCAGCAGCTTACTAGGGGGCGCGACCTATGGCTACACCTTC; CDR3aa: CASSLLGGATYGYTF
j_gene: TRBJ2-1; v_gene: TRBV9; d_gene: TRBD2; abundance: NA; CDR3nt: TGTGCCAGCAGCGCGACTAGCACCAGCAATGAGCAGTTCTTC; CDR3aa: CASSATSTSNEQFF
j_gene: TRBJ1-1; v_gene: TRBV7-8; d_gene: NA; abundance: NA; CDR3nt: TGTGCCAGCAGAGAGAGGTTCTTTGATTACACTGAAGCTTTCTTT; CDR3aa: CASRERFFDYTEAFF
j_gene: TRBJ1-1; v_gene: TRBV10-1; d_gene: TRBD1; abundance: few; CDR3nt: TGCGCCAGCAGTGGGGGACAGGCCACTGAAGCTTTCTTT; CDR3aa: CASSGGQATEAFF
j_gene: TRBJ1-4; v_gene: TRBV29-1; d_gene: TRBD1; abundance: NA; CDR3nt: TGCAGCGTTGAAGAAGGTCAGGGGGATGAAAAACTGTTTTTT; CDR3aa: CSVEEGQGDEKLFF
j_gene: TRBJ1-1; v_gene: TRBV19; d_gene: NA; abundance: NA; CDR3nt: TGTGCCAGTAGTATCCTCCCGGAGAACACTAAAGCTTTCTTT; CDR3aa: CASSILPENTKAFF
j_gene: TRBJ2-1; v_gene: TRBV30; d_gene: TRBD1; abundance: NA; CDR3nt: TGTGCCTTCCGGGACAGGGGTATGAGGAATGAGCAGTTCTTC; CDR3aa: CAFRDRGMRNEQFF
j_gene: TRBJ2-5; v_gene: TRBV7-9; d_gene: TRBD2; abundance: NA; CDR3nt: TGTGCAACGGGGGGGAGTACCTGGGAGACCCAGTACTTC; CDR3aa: CATGGSTWETQYF
j_gene: TRBJ2-1; v_gene: TRBV28; d_gene: NA; abundance: NA; CDR3nt: TGTGCCAGCAGTCCCCCCAGGGCGGGACGCTACAATGAGCAGTTCTTC; CDR3aa: CASSPPRAGRYNEQFF
j_gene: TRBJ1-4; v_gene: TRBV29-1; d_gene: NA; abundance: NA; CDR3nt: TGCAGCGTGGCCGGAACCTCAACTAATGAAAAACTGTTTTTT; CDR3aa: CSVAGTSTNEKLFF
j_gene: TRBJ1-5; v_gene: TRBV6-4; d_gene: TRBD1; abundance: NA; CDR3nt: TGTGCCAGCAGTACCCGGGACAGCGGGCAGGTAAATCAGCCCCAGCATTTT; CDR3aa: CASSTRDSGQVNQPQHF
j_gene: TRBJ2-7; v_gene: TRBV6-5; d_gene: TRBD1; abundance: NA; CDR3nt: TGTGCCAGCAGTAACCGGGACAGGGCTAGCGAGCAGTACTTC; CDR3aa: CASSNRDRASEQYF
j_gene: TRBJ2-7; v_gene: TRBV7-9; d_gene: NA; abundance: once; CDR3nt: TGTGCCAGCAGCAGCGCCGGGACTTATTACGAGCAGTACTTC; CDR3aa: CASSSAGTYYEQYF
j_gene: TRBJ1-4; v_gene: TRBV29-1; d_gene: TRBD1; abundance: NA; CDR3nt: TGCAGCGTGTACGAAGTTGGGACAGCTTTAAATGAAAAACTGTTTTTT; CDR3aa: CSVYEVGTALNEKLFF
j_gene: TRBJ1-5; v_gene: TRBV9; d_gene: TRBD1; abundance: NA; CDR3nt: TGTGCCAGCAGCTCCACAGGGGTTCGCAATCAGCCCCAGCATTTT; CDR3aa: CASSSTGVRNQPQHF
j_gene: TRBJ2-3; v_gene: TRBV9; d_gene: NA; abundance: NA; CDR3nt: TGTGCCAGCAGCGTAGCTGGTAGGGGGGGTGGAGATACGCAGTATTTT; CDR3aa: CASSVAGRGGGDTQYF
j_gene: TRBJ2-7; v_gene: TRBV18; d_gene: TRBD1; abundance: NA; CDR3nt: TGTGCCAGCTCATTACGGGACAGAACCTACGAGCAGTACTTC; CDR3aa: CASSLRDRTYEQYF
j_gene: TRBJ1-1; v_gene: TRBV6-6; d_gene: NA; abundance: NA; CDR3nt: TGTGCCAGCAGACCCGGACTCAGGAACACTGAAGCTTTCTTT; CDR3aa: CASRPGLRNTEAFF
j_gene: TRBJ1-2; v_gene: TRBV7-3; d_gene: TRBD1; abundance: NA; CDR3nt: TGTGCCAGCAGCCCTCAGGGGGGGACTCACTATGGCTACACCTTC; CDR3aa: CASSPQGGTHYGYTF
j_gene: TRBJ2-5; v_gene: TRBV7-9; d_gene: TRBD1; abundance: NA; CDR3nt: TGTGCCAGCAGCGCAGGGGCCACAGGGGCGAATTTAAGGGAGACCCAGTACTTC; CDR3aa: CASSAGATGANLRETQYF